The 9 T cell receptor beta chains below were found in one sample sequenced in a study of blood T cell repertoires in COVID-19. Repertoires were generated with immunoSEQ multiplex PCR, while TCRdb's copy carries only in-frame clones and drops some. The profile shows 55,000 to 90,000 clones, approximately 86% of them singletons. The sample taken for sequencing was peripheral blood. These receptors came from a man aged 65-85 years with active COVID-19.

The chain couples TRBV9 to TRBJ2-3; TRBD2 agrees at 11 bases. In germline, CDR1 is SGDLS, CDR2 YYNGEE. Unmatched junction bases numbered 10, after V lost 4 bases and J lost 6 bases. The CDR3 has 16 residues. This chain's CDR3 is CASSPVAGGPMDTQYF. The CDR3 region has the DNA TGTGCCAGCAGCCCAGTAGCGGGAGGGCCCATGGATACGCAGTATTTT.

This chain links TRBV12-5 with TRBJ2-2, with 7 bases that match TRBD2. Germline V CDR1 and CDR2: LGHNT, FRNRAP. V was pared by 5 bases and J by 6 bases, with 3 bases of the junction left unmatched. The CDR3 consists of 13 residues. CDR3 sequence (DNA): TGTGCTAGTGGTGGGGAGGGAGCCGGGGAGCTGTTTTTT. Translating it yields CASGGEGAGELFF.

There are a few counts of this clone. The sample carries other DNA sequences with the same CDR3. The chain uses TRBV4-3 and TRBJ2-1, with D unclear. The CDR3 runs 14 residues. The V end was cut by 0 bases, the J end by 6 bases, with 9 bases between. CDR1 and CDR2 (germline): LGHNA, YSLEER. CDR3 DNA: TGCGCCAGCAGCCAAGATAGTAGTCGCAATGAGCAGTTCTTC. This codes for CASSQDSSRNEQFF.

The chain couples TRBV27 to TRBJ1-6; 9 nucleotides match TRBD1. J lost 10 bases, V lost 4 bases, and 8 bases had no gene match. The germline CDR1 and CDR2 sequences are MNHEY and SMNVEV (reference sequence). This CDR3 comprises 15 residues. The CDR3 sequence: CASSSKTGGRSPLHF. CDR3 nucleotides: TGTGCCAGCAGTTCCAAGACAGGGGGACGGTCACCCCTCCACTTT.

The V and J genes are TRBV27 and TRBJ1-3; 8 bases line up with TRBD1. V was clipped by 6 bases and J by 7 bases; unmatched bases: 11. This CDR3 comprises 15 residues. Germline lookup yields CDR1 MNHEY and CDR2 SMNVEV (reference sequence). Here the CDR3 reads CASSSLTGGLNTIYF. The DNA for the CDR3 is TGTGCCAGCAGCTCCCTAACAGGGGGTTTGAACACCATATATTTT.

The genes are TRBV7-6 and TRBJ2-7; 11 positions match TRBD1. CDR1 and CDR2 from the germline V gene are SGHVS and FNYEAQ. V trimming: 5 bases; J trimming: 9 bases; junction bases outside the gene matches: 18. The CDR3 extends over 17 amino acids. This CDR3 reads CASSRTFPPGQGVGQYF. Here the CDR3 DNA reads TGTGCCAGCAGCCGGACATTTCCACCGGGACAGGGGGTTGGGCAGTACTTC.

The rearrangement links TRBV3-1 (or the pseudogene TRBV3-2) to TRBJ2-3; 12 bases agree with TRBD2. There are 16 residues in the CDR3. Looked up from germline, CDR1 is LGHDT and CDR2 is YNNKEL (reference sequence). The junction had 6 bases not matched to a gene; V was cut back by 4 bases and J by 4 bases. The CDR3 sequence is CASSPLAGGGADTQYF. In nucleotides, the CDR3 is TGTGCCAGCAGCCCGCTAGCGGGAGGGGGGGCAGATACGCAGTATTTT.

The CDR3 DNA is TGTGTCAGAAGCCAGGGACTAGCGGGATCAGAGACCCAGTACTTC. Protein sequence: CVRSQGLAGSETQYF. This chain joins TRBV7-5 and TRBJ2-5; TRBD2 is taken as the D call from the table, unchecked against the DNA. TRBV7-5 is deemed a pseudogene. CDR3 length equals 15 residues.

The chain is built from TRBV4-1 and TRBJ1-5; 7 bases fit TRBD1. CDR1 is MGHRA and CDR2 is YSYEKL in the germline V gene. The CDR3 covers 19 residues. V was clipped by 0 bases and J by 0 bases; unmatched bases: 11. This CDR3 reads CASSQDSGDRADSNQPQHF. As DNA, the CDR3 is TGCGCCAGCAGCCAAGACTCGGGTGACAGGGCCGATAGCAATCAGCCCCAGCATTTT.